The 6 T cell receptor beta chains below were found in one sample sequenced in a study of pediatric ulcerative colitis (dated by TCRdb to the late 2010s). The library was generated by the immunoSEQ multiplex PCR assay. TCRdb carries this immuneACCESS record with in-frame sequences only. Its versions omit some clonotypes, under half of them owing to an unresolved V gene in the studies checked, with the rest unexplained. The sample table records roughly 64,000 clones; 70% to 90% of these occur just once. The top ten clones comprise around 3.6% of the sample. The sequencing sample was made of blood. The receptors originated from a boy aged 5-17 years with severe ulcerative colitis.

This clone was found once. The V and J genes are TRBV6-6 and TRBJ1-1, with D possibly being TRBD1 (5 bases). The CDR3 length is 12 residues. CDR1 is MNHNY, CDR2 SVGAGI, per germline (reference sequence). V was shortened by 2 bases and J by 11 bases, with 12 bases between the two germline ends. The CDR3 here is CASSYNQGEAFF. CDR3 sequence (DNA): TGTGCCAGCAGTTACAATCAGGGAGAGGCTTTCTTT.

The V call is TRBV30, the J call TRBJ2-3; no definite D call. Germline assignment: CDR1 GTSNPN and CDR2 SVGIG (reference sequence). Trimming pared 3 bases from V and 1 base from J, leaving 8 bases between. CDR3 size: 13 residues. The CDR3 here is CAWSRPGTDTQYF. DNA for the CDR3: TGTGCCTGGAGCAGACCCGGCACAGATACGCAGTATTTT.

The V and J genes are TRBV1 and TRBJ2-7; the table's D call, TRBD2, was not checked against the DNA. TRBV1 is listed as a pseudogene. There are 16 residues in the CDR3. Here the CDR3 DNA reads TGCACCAGCAGCGAAGGGTCCCGGGACTCAGGCCGAGAGCAGTACTTC. Protein: CTSSEGSRDSGREQYF.

The chain has TRBV19 and TRBJ2-3, with D tentatively TRBD2 (6 bases). The CDR3 contains 13 residues. Germline V CDR1 and CDR2: LNHDA, SQIVND (reference sequence). Trimming stripped 6 bases from V and 6 bases from J, with 13 bases between. CDR3: CASRELEGDTQYF. CDR3 bases: TGTGCCAGTAGGGAGCTGGAGGGGGATACGCAGTATTTT. The full variable domain, rest sourced from reference TRBV19 and TRBJ2-3, is DGGITQSPKYLFRKEGQNVTLSCEQNLNHDAMYWYRQDPGQGLRLIYYSQIVNDFQKGDIAEGYSVSREKKESFPLTVTSAQKNPTAFYLCASRELEGDTQYFGPGTRLTVL.

The DNA for the CDR3 is TGTGCCAGCAGTGGGCGGAACTCCTACGAGCAGTACTTC. Translating it yields CASSGRNSYEQYF. This sequence joins TRBV2 and TRBJ2-7, with D uncertain. CDR3 length: 13 amino acids. The germline V gene encodes CDR1 SNHLY and CDR2 FYNNEI. V was clipped by 4 bases and J by 0 bases, with 7 bases between them.

The genes are TRBV5-1 and TRBJ1-5, with TRBD1 identical over 7 bases. The CDR3 runs to 14 residues. Germline loops: CDR1 SGHRS, CDR2 YFSETQ. V dropped 1 base and J dropped 2; count of bases not matched to a gene: 0. CDR3 protein: CASSLTGGNQPQHF. The CDR3 DNA reads TGCGCCAGCAGCTTGACAGGGGGCAATCAGCCCCAGCATTTT. The variable domain in full, with the rest retrieved from reference TRBV5-1 and TRBJ1-5, is KAGVTQTPRYLIKTRGQQVTLSCSPISGHRSVSWYQQTPGQGLQFLFEYFSETQRNKGNFPGRFSGRQFSNSRSEMNVSTLELGDSALYLCASSLTGGNQPQHFGDGTRLSIL.